This T cell receptor (beta chain) was recovered during a study of blood T cell repertoires in COVID-19. Study in general: From the United States, Italy and Spain came samples of acute and convalescent COVID-19.

Sequencing was performed with immunoSEQ multiplex PCR; in TCRdb, only in-frame clones are kept and a portion is missing. The sample has 310,000 or so clones; about 85% are singletons. The CDR3 is 16 amino acids. Trimming pared 4 bases from V and 0 bases from J, leaving 12 bases between. CDR1 is KGHDR and CDR2 is SFDVKD in the germline V gene. The TCR was taken from a woman aged 25 to 39 who had recovered from COVID-19. Sequencing was done on a sample of PBMCs or T cells enriched from blood (not recorded which). This chain links TRBV24-1 with TRBJ1-3; D perhaps matches TRBD1 (6 bases). DNA for the CDR3: TGTGCCACCAGTGACACGACAGGAAGCTCTGGAAACACCATATATTTT. Translating gives CATSDTTGSSGNTIYF.